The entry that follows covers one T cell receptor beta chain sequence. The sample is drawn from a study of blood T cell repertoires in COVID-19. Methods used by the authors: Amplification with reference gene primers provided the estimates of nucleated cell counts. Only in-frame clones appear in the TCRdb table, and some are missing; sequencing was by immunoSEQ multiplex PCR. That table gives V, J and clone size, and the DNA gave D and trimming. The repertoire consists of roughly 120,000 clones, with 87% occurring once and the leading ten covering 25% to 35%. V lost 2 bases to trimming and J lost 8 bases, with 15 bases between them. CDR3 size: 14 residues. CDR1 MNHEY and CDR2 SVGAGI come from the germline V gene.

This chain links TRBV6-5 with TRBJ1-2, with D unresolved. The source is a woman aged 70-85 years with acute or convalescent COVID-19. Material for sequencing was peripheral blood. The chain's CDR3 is CASSYGNRGMGYTF. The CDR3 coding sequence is TGTGCCAGCAGTTACGGGAATCGAGGGATGGGCTACACCTTC.